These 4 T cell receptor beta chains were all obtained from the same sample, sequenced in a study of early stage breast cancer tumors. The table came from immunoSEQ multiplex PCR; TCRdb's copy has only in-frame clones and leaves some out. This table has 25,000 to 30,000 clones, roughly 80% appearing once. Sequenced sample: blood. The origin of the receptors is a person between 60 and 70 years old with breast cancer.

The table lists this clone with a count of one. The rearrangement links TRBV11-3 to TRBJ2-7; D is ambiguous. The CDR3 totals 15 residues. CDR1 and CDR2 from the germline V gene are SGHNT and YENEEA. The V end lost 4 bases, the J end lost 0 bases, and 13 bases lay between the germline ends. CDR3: CASSSAEKDSYEQYF. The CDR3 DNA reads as TGTGCCAGCAGCTCCGCAGAAAAAGACTCCTACGAGCAGTACTTC.

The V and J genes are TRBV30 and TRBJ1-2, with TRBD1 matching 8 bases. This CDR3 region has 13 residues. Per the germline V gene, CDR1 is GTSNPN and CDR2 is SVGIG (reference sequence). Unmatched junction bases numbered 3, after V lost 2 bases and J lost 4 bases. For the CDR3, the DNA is TGTGCCTGGAGTCCCGGACAGGGCTATGGCTACACCTTC. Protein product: CAWSPGQGYGYTF.

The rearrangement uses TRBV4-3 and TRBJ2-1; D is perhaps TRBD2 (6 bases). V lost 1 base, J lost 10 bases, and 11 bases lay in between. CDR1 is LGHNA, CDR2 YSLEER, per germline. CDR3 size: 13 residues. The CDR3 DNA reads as TGCGCCAGCAGCCAAGGACTAGTTGTCGAGCAGTTCTTC. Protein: CASSQGLVVEQFF.

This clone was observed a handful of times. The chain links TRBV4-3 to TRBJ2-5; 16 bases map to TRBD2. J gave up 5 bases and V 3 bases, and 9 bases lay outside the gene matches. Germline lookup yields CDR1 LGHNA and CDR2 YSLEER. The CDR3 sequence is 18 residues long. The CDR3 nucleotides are TGCGCCAGCAGCCATTCTGGGACTAGCGGGAGGGCCGGGGAGACCCAGTACTTC. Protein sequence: CASSHSGTSGRAGETQYF.